Detailed here is one T cell receptor beta chain. Antigen unknown. Unmatched junction bases numbered 10, after V lost 4 bases and J lost 6 bases. The CDR3 runs 16 residues. The germline V gene has CDR1 LGHNA and CDR2 YSLEER. The data stem from a study of cytomegalovirus exposure and HLA in healthy donors. The PCR used 60 Vbeta and 13 Jbeta primers. TCRdb keeps only in-frame clones here, not all; method: immunoSEQ multiplex PCR. The profile covers about 160,000 clones, with over 60% appearing a single time and around 0.97% taken by the ten largest. Findings and limits, study-wide: The study reported that TCR beta sequences accurately predicted HLA-A and HLA-B alleles in most subjects. Some V segments could not be told apart, so they were left out, TRBV6-2 and TRBV6-3 among them. Testing in vitro showed three CMV-associated chains specific for CMV antigens. Fewer than 200 TCR beta chains were listed as cytomegalovirus-associated.

This rearrangement joins TRBV4-3 to TRBJ2-3, with TRBD2 matching over 10 bases. This clonotype was obtained from a woman aged 45-59 years in good health and CMV-seropositive. Input material: PBMCs. The CDR3 bases are TGCGCCAGCAGCCTTCAAGCGGGAGGGGGTATGGATACGCAGTATTTT. It specifies CASSLQAGGGMDTQYF.